The 8 T cell receptor beta chains below were found in one sample sequenced in a study of blood T cell repertoires in COVID-19. The method was immunoSEQ multiplex PCR; TCRdb's version includes in-frame clones alone and lacks a portion of them. The sample comprises under 350,000 clones, around 90% of which are singletons, and 1.7% rests with the top ten. The sequenced sample consisted of PBMCs or T cells enriched from blood (not recorded which). The receptors come from a woman aged 40 to 50 who had recovered from COVID-19.

The J gene is TRBJ1-2, the V gene TRBV19; 7 bases align to TRBD1. J gave up 4 bases and V 3 bases, and 11 bases lay outside the gene matches. Germline-derived CDR1 and CDR2 are LNHDA and SQIVND (reference sequence). This CDR3 has 16 residues. The CDR3 nucleotides are TGTGCCAGTAGTATTTGGGCCAGGGGGATCGTCTATGGCTACACCTTC. It codes for CASSIWARGIVYGYTF.

This chain uses TRBV7-6 with TRBJ2-3; 15 positions agree with TRBD2. The CDR3 sequence is 15 residues long. V dropped 4 bases and J dropped 6; count of bases not matched to a gene: 2. In germline, CDR1 is SGHVS, CDR2 FNYEAQ. CDR3 loop: CASSWTSGGVDTQYF. The CDR3 DNA follows: TGTGCCAGCAGCTGGACTAGCGGGGGGGTGGATACGCAGTATTTT. The full variable domain, in which reference TRBV7-6 and TRBJ2-3 provide the parts outside the CDR3, is GAGVSQSPRYKVTKRGQDVALRCDPISGHVSLYWYRQALGQGPEFLTYFNYEAQQDKSGLPNDRFSAERPEGSISTLTIQRTEQRDSAMYRCASSWTSGGVDTQYFGPGTRLTVL.

The V call is TRBV10-3, the J call TRBJ1-1; TRBD1 aligns across 11 bases. The CDR3 extends over 15 amino acids. The germline CDR1 and CDR2 sequences are ENHRY and SYGVKD. Unmatched junction bases numbered 5, after V lost 4 bases and J lost 4 bases. The CDR3 DNA reads as TGTGCCATCAGTGCCGCCGGGACAGGGGGCACTGAAGCTTTCTTT. This gives the protein CAISAAGTGGTEAFF.

In nucleotides, the CDR3 is TGTGCCAGCAGCTTCGAGGGTCCAGATACGCAGTATTTT. This encodes CASSFEGPDTQYF. The chain has TRBV5-8 and TRBJ2-3, with D maybe TRBD2 (5 bases). Trimming removed 2 bases at V and 4 bases at J, with 8 bases between. CDR1 and CDR2 from the germline V gene are SGHTS and YDEGEE. The CDR3 consists of 13 residues.

The V call is TRBV27, the J call TRBJ2-6; a weak D match, TRBD1 (5 bases). The germline V and J ends were trimmed by 8 bases and 6 bases, with 11 bases remaining between them. The CDR3 sequence is 13 residues long. Germline CDR1 reads MNHEY; CDR2 reads SMNVEV (reference sequence). In DNA form, the CDR3 reads TGTGCCAGCGGAAGACAGTCGGCCAACGTCCTGACTTTC. As protein: CASGRQSANVLTF.

The genes are TRBV7-9 and TRBJ2-3; D is unclear. The length of the CDR3 is 14 residues. Between the trimmed V and J ends, which lost 5 bases and 0 bases, there was a span of 9 bases. CDR1 and CDR2 from the germline V gene are SEHNR and FQNEAQ (reference sequence). The CDR3: CASSPPGSTDTQYF. The CDR3 DNA sequence: TGTGCCAGCAGCCCCCCAGGTAGCACAGATACGCAGTATTTT.

In DNA, the CDR3 is TGTGCCAGCCGGGGGACAGGTAACACCGGGGAGCTGTTTTTT. It is translated as CASRGTGNTGELFF. The chain is built from TRBV2 and TRBJ2-2, with 8 bases matching TRBD1. The CDR3 is made up of 14 amino acids. Germline V gene data show CDR1 as SNHLY and CDR2 as FYNNEI. Unmatched junction bases numbered 4, after V lost 8 bases and J lost 2 bases. The variable domain in full, completed from reference TRBV2 and TRBJ2-2, reads EPEVTQTPSHQVTQMGQEVILRCVPISNHLYFYWYRQILGQKVEFLVSFYNNEISEKSEIFDDQFSVERPDGSNFTLKIRSTKLEDSAMYFCASRGTGNTGELFFGEGSRLTVL.

A few counts support this clone. The V and J genes are TRBV6-2 or TRBV6-3 and TRBJ1-1, with a tentative D call TRBD1 (6 bases). V was pared by 4 bases and J by 7 bases, with 16 bases between. From germline, CDR1 is MNHEY and CDR2 SVGEGT. CDR3 length: 14 amino acids. The CDR3 here is CASSSFQGSFEAFF. In nucleotides, the CDR3 is TGTGCCAGCAGTTCCTTTCAGGGGTCGTTTGAAGCTTTCTTT.